The 29 T cell receptor beta chains below come from one sample, sequenced in a study of CXCR3-negative and CXCR3-positive naive CD8 T cells. Study-wide results and limits: Relative to CXCR3-negative naive cells, CXCR3-positive naive cells had more hydrophobic TRB CDR3s.

Researchers prepared the TRB cDNA libraries using 5' RACE with UMI labels. TCRdb reanalyzed the 5' RACE reads and collapses them to one entry per CDR3 protein, without DNA. The table gives around 61,000 distinct CDR3 sequences; the top ten clones make up just over 0.7% of it. Their antigens are not known. Sequenced material: naive CXCR3+ CD8+ T cells from blood. Noted subset: CD45RO-CCR7+CD27+CD95- naive CD8+ T cells expressing CXCR3 (TNR3+). These receptors came from a human donor in good health. Some clones in this sample may be carry-over from other donors' samples.

The V gene is TRBV29-1, the J gene TRBJ2-5; TCRdb outputs TRBD1, but without DNA this stays unchecked. The germline CDR1 and CDR2 sequences are SQVTM and ANQGSEA. The CDR3 length is 16 residues. The CDR3 spells CSALSPWAGGQETQYF.

V and J are TRBV15 and TRBJ1-5. Germline loops: CDR1 LNHNV, CDR2 YYDKDF (reference sequence). The CDR3 consists of 16 residues. The chain's CDR3 is CATSTAFNWGNQPQHF. Drawing the rest from reference TRBV15 and TRBJ1-5, the complete variable domain is DAMVIQNPRYQVTQFGKPVTLSCSQTLNHNVMYWYQQKSSQAPKLLFHYYDKDFNNEADTPDNFQSRRPNTSFCFLDIRSPGLGDTAMYLCATSTAFNWGNQPQHFGDGTRLSIL.

CDR3 protein: CATSPGLPKETQYF. The rearrangement links TRBV24-1 to TRBJ2-5; TCRdb proposes TRBD2, but this gene call is untestable without DNA. The CDR3 is 14 amino acids. Germline lookup yields CDR1 KGHDR and CDR2 SFDVKD.

The CDR3 region is CASSPGRGPIYNEQFF. The chain uses TRBV11-3 and TRBJ2-1; TCRdb proposes TRBD1, but this gene call is untestable without DNA. Germline CDR1 and CDR2: SGHNT and YENEEA. The CDR3 sequence is 16 residues long.

This chain uses TRBV10-1 with TRBJ2-5; TCRdb returns TRBD2, unconfirmable since there is no DNA. The CDR3 runs 15 residues. CDR1 is WNHNN and CDR2 is SYGVQD in the germline V gene (reference sequence). The CDR3 here is CASLPSGGIQETQYF.

V usage is TRBV7-2 and J usage is TRBJ2-3; the D call of TRBD2 rests on TCRdb alone, since no DNA is present to check it. This CDR3 region has 20 residues. Per the germline V gene, CDR1 is SGHTA and CDR2 is FQGNSA. The chain's CDR3 is CASSSFPGLAGYKSTDTQYF.

This chain connects TRBV27 to TRBJ2-7; TCRdb names TRBD1, which stays unverified in the absence of DNA. Germline CDR1 and CDR2: MNHEY and SMNVEV (reference sequence). The CDR3 runs to 14 residues. The CDR3 protein is CASSFGQRPYEQYF.

The V gene is TRBV9, the J gene TRBJ2-6; TCRdb outputs TRBD1, but without DNA this stays unchecked. The CDR3 has 14 amino acids. CDR1 SGDLS and CDR2 YYNGEE come from the germline V gene. This CDR3 reads CASSDPGGANVLTF.

The J gene is TRBJ1-2, the V gene TRBV27; TCRdb's assignment of TRBD1 cannot be checked, as there is no DNA. Germline V CDR1 and CDR2: MNHEY, SMNVEV (reference sequence). There are 14 residues in the CDR3. The CDR3 sequence is CASSWTGVGYGYTF.

The chain uses TRBV4-3 and TRBJ2-5; the TCRdb call, TRBD1, lacks DNA for checking. The germline V gene encodes CDR1 LGHNA and CDR2 YSLEER. There are 15 residues in the CDR3. The CDR3 spells CASSSTGGEGETQYF.

V is TRBV7-9 and J is TRBJ2-1; TCRdb's D gene call, TRBD1, goes unchecked for lack of DNA. Germline assignment: CDR1 SEHNR and CDR2 FQNEAQ (reference sequence). The CDR3 has 16 amino acids. The CDR3 loop is CASSPPGRTGVNEQFF. Full variable domain (remainder filled in from reference TRBV7-9 and TRBJ2-1): DTGVSQNPRHKITKRGQNVTFRCDPISEHNRLYWYRQTLGQGPEFLTYFQNEAQLEKSRLLSDRFSAERPKGSFSTLEIQRTEQGDSAMYLCASSPPGRTGVNEQFFGPGTRLTVL.

The V call is TRBV4-1, the J call TRBJ1-6; the TCRdb call, TRBD1, lacks DNA for checking. This CDR3 has 15 residues. Per germline, CDR1 MGHRA and CDR2 YSYEKL. CDR3 region: CASSLASTGDSPLHF.

V gene TRBV28 combines with J gene TRBJ2-7; TCRdb lists TRBD2, though no DNA is available to test this call. Germline CDR1 reads MDHEN; CDR2 reads SYDVKM. This CDR3 region has 14 residues. CDR3 loop: CASSAEEGEDEQYF.

The chain couples TRBV7-6 to TRBJ2-1; TCRdb reports TRBD1, a call that lacks DNA to check it against. CDR1 and CDR2 from the germline V gene are SGHVS and FNYEAQ. This CDR3 contains 15 residues. CDR3 sequence: CASSLAGDPYNEQFF.

V is TRBV12-5 and J is TRBJ2-1; TCRdb lists TRBD2, though no DNA is available to test this call. Germline CDR1 is LGHNT and CDR2 is FRNRAP. The CDR3 runs to 13 residues. The CDR3: CASGLGGYNEQFF.

V is TRBV29-1 and J is TRBJ2-7; TCRdb's assignment of TRBD2 cannot be checked, as there is no DNA. Germline CDR1 and CDR2: SQVTM and ANQGSEA. This CDR3 is 13 amino acids long. The CDR3 spells CSVVTSERYEQYF.

The V and J genes are TRBV3-1 and TRBJ2-5; checking the TCRdb D call of TRBD1 is not possible without DNA. CDR3 length: 15 amino acids. Germline assignment: CDR1 LGHDT and CDR2 YNNKEL (reference sequence). CDR3 region: CASSQDPDSQETQYF.

V usage is TRBV7-9 and J usage is TRBJ2-7; the TRBD1 assignment by TCRdb is unverifiable without DNA. Germline V gene sequence: CDR1 SEHNR, CDR2 FQNEAQ (reference sequence). The CDR3 loop spans 16 amino acids. The CDR3 loop reads CASSVLGGQGDYEQYF.

The J gene is TRBJ2-7, the V gene TRBV4-3; TCRdb reports TRBD1, a call that lacks DNA to check it against. There are 13 residues in the CDR3. Looked up from germline, CDR1 is LGHNA and CDR2 is YSLEER. The CDR3 is CASSQGTGYEQYF.

The chain carries TRBV4-2 and TRBJ2-3; the D gene TCRdb calls, TRBD1, cannot be checked with no DNA. This CDR3 has 15 amino acids. CDR1 LGHNA and CDR2 YNFKEQ come from the germline V gene. CDR3 in amino acids: CASSPRTGLADTQYF.

The rearrangement joins TRBV4-3 to TRBJ2-7. This CDR3 is 15 amino acids long. CDR1 and CDR2 from the germline V gene are LGHNA and YSLEER. The CDR3 sequence: CASSQDRWGTGEQYF.

The chain combines TRBV4-3 with TRBJ2-1; TCRdb indicates TRBD1, and absent DNA this call remains unverified. The germline CDR1 and CDR2 sequences are LGHNA and YSLEER. CDR3 size: 17 residues. This CDR3 is CASSQDRDQGNYNEQFF.

The genes are TRBV7-9 and TRBJ2-1. There are 12 residues in the CDR3. Germline CDR1 reads SEHNR; CDR2 reads FQNEAQ (reference sequence). CDR3 residues: CASSHLPYEQFF.

The genes are TRBV29-1 and TRBJ2-5; there is no DNA to check the TCRdb D call of TRBD1. Germline CDR1 and CDR2: SQVTM and ANQGSEA. CDR3 length: 13 residues. The CDR3 here is CSVELGLQETQYF.

The chain couples TRBV7-9 to TRBJ2-7; TCRdb reports TRBD1, a call that lacks DNA to check it against. This CDR3 is 17 amino acids long. Germline V CDR1 and CDR2: SEHNR, FQNEAQ (reference sequence). CDR3 sequence reads: CASSPGGSGPITYEQYF.

This chain connects TRBV30 to TRBJ2-7; checking the TCRdb D call of TRBD2 is not possible without DNA. CDR3 length: 15 amino acids. Germline CDR1 and CDR2: GTSNPN and SVGIG (reference sequence). The CDR3 region is CAWSATLTSYHEQYF. Supplemented by reference TRBV30 and TRBJ2-7, the full variable domain reads SQTIHQWPATLVQPVGSPLSLECTVEGTSNPNLYWYRQAAGRGLQLLFYSVGIGQISSEVPQNLSASRPQDRQFILSSKKLLLSDSGFYLCAWSATLTSYHEQYFGPGTRLTVT.

V and J are TRBV28 and TRBJ2-1; TCRdb designates TRBD1, a call that cannot be tested without DNA. This CDR3 has 14 amino acids. Germline lookup yields CDR1 MDHEN and CDR2 SYDVKM. The CDR3: CASNRGSSYNEQFF.

The chain links TRBV6-2 or TRBV6-3 to TRBJ1-1. Germline CDR1 is MNHEY and CDR2 is SVGEGT. The CDR3 has 15 residues. CDR3: CASIDDQAFSTEAFF.

The chain employs TRBV15 and TRBJ2-7. Germline V CDR1 and CDR2: LNHNV, YYDKDF (reference sequence). This CDR3 is built from 11 residues. The CDR3 region is CATSLDPEQYF.